Following are 32 T cell receptor beta chains from one sample sequenced in a study of shared clonotypes between healthy human individuals. Method: immunoSEQ multiplex PCR; TCRdb's copy keeps in-frame clones and lacks some. The sample shows 2,500,000 or so clones, 90% to 95% of them seen only once. The sequenced sample was naive CD4+ T cells from PBMCs. The subset is: CD45RA+ positively selected. The origin of the receptors is a man aged 18 to 29 in good health. Some clones in this sample may be carry-over from other donors' samples.

The chain recombines TRBV6-1 with TRBJ1-5; maybe TRBD1 (5 bases). Germline V gene data show CDR1 as MNHNS and CDR2 as SASEGT. The CDR3 is made up of 14 amino acids. The germline V and J ends were trimmed by 6 bases and 2 bases, with 11 bases remaining between them. The CDR3 reads CASSRGVGNQPQHF. The CDR3 nucleotides are TGTGCCAGCAGCCGGGGGGTAGGCAATCAGCCCCAGCATTTT.

V gene TRBV7-3 combines with J gene TRBJ1-2; the D gene is possibly TRBD1 (6 bases). This CDR3 is 15 amino acids long. The V and J ends lost 8 bases and 6 bases respectively, with 22 bases between them. Germline CDR1 reads SGHTA; CDR2 reads FQGTGA. CDR3 in amino acids: CASALSPRDTDGYTF. CDR3 bases: TGTGCCAGCGCTTTAAGCCCCCGGGACACGGATGGCTACACCTTC.

The chain employs TRBV27 and TRBJ2-5; perhaps D is TRBD1 or TRBD2 (5 bases each). Looked up from germline, CDR1 is MNHEY and CDR2 is SMNVEV (reference sequence). The CDR3 contains 13 residues. V was trimmed by 5 bases and J by 9 bases, leaving 16 bases between them. The CDR3 is CASSRDPPRPQYF. CDR3 nucleotide sequence: TGTGCCAGCAGTAGGGACCCCCCGAGGCCCCAGTACTTC.

This clone occurred a few times. The sample holds other DNA sequences that translate to the same CDR3. The chain carries TRBV2 and TRBJ1-5; no definite D call. Germline lookup yields CDR1 SNHLY and CDR2 FYNNEI. The CDR3 is 13 amino acids. Trimming removed 3 bases at V and 2 bases at J, with 5 bases between. CDR3 DNA sequence: TGTGCCAGCAGTGACGAAGGCAATCAGCCCCAGCATTTT. This codes for CASSDEGNQPQHF.

The CDR3 coding sequence is TGTGCCAGCAGCTTCATGGGGCCGCAGTATTTT. This translates into CASSFMGPQYF. The chain combines TRBV7-2 with TRBJ2-3; D is perhaps TRBD1 (5 bases). Trimming cost V 3 bases and J 10 bases, with 8 bases left between them. The CDR3 contains 11 residues. Germline V lookup: CDR1 SGHTA, CDR2 FQGNSA.

The chain combines TRBV5-1 with TRBJ2-5, with 7 nucleotides matching TRBD1. Germline CDR1 SGHRS, CDR2 YFSETQ. V trimming: 3 bases; J trimming: 4 bases; junction bases outside the gene matches: 6. The CDR3 contains 14 residues. CDR3 region: CASSSTRTGETQYF. CDR3 bases: TGCGCCAGCAGCTCAACGCGGACAGGAGAGACCCAGTACTTC.

This clone was recorded only once. V and J are TRBV2 and TRBJ1-1; D not certain. This CDR3 comprises 14 residues. Per the germline V gene, CDR1 is SNHLY and CDR2 is FYNNEI. Trimming left V 1 base short and J 3 bases short, with 9 bases between. The CDR3, as DNA: TGTGCCAGCAGTGAAGTGTCGGGCCACACTGAAGCTTTCTTT. Residues: CASSEVSGHTEAFF.

Written as DNA, the CDR3 is TGTGCCAGCAGTCGCCGGGCAGGGGTGGGGGAGCAGTACTTC. Amino acids: CASSRRAGVGEQYF. The chain has TRBV28 and TRBJ2-7; possible D gene TRBD1, 6 bases. CDR3 length: 14 residues. With 5 bases removed from V and 7 bases from J, the gap between germline ends came to 18 bases. The germline gives CDR1 MDHEN, CDR2 SYDVKM.

The V call is TRBV11-3, the J call TRBJ2-1; the match to TRBD2 covers 11 bases. Looked up from germline, CDR1 is SGHNT and CDR2 is YENEEA. The CDR3 is made up of 15 amino acids. V lost 4 bases and J lost 7; bases outside the gene matches: 6. The CDR3 region has the DNA TGTGCCAGCAGCTCGGGACTAGCGGCCTCAAATGAGCAGTTCTTC. This codes for CASSSGLAASNEQFF.

The rearrangement links TRBV28 to TRBJ2-2; 7 bases are a match to TRBD1. Trimming cost V 8 bases and J 7 bases; bases outside gene matches: 19. Germline V gene lookup returns CDR1 MDHEN and CDR2 SYDVKM. The CDR3 is 17 amino acids. CDR3 loop: CASLTLGQGDIGGELFF. The CDR3 bases are TGTGCCAGCCTAACCCTAGGGCAGGGGGATATTGGCGGGGAGCTGTTTTTT.

As to this clone: This sample also contains other DNA sequences that code for the same CDR3. This rearrangement joins TRBV5-4 to TRBJ2-7; D is undetermined. Germline CDR1 is SGHNT and CDR2 is YYREEE (reference sequence). V was clipped by 4 bases and J by 4 bases, with 6 bases between them. The CDR3 loop spans 11 amino acids. CDR3 sequence (DNA): TGTGCCAGCAGCAGTCGATACGAGCAGTACTTC. Encoded protein: CASSSRYEQYF. Full variable domain (rest looked up from reference TRBV5-4 and TRBJ2-7): ETGVTQSPTHLIKTRGQQVTLRCSSQSGHNTVSWYQQALGQGPQFIFQYYREEENGRGNFPPRFSGLQFPNYSSELNVNALELDDSALYLCASSSRYEQYFGPGTRLTVT.

This clone was seen a handful of times. CDR3 coding DNA: TGTGCCAGCAGTTTAGGACAGTTGTACACTGAAGCTTTCTTT. It specifies CASSLGQLYTEAFF. The chain joins TRBV28 to TRBJ1-1, with TRBD1 as a possible D gene (6 bases). The germline V gene has CDR1 MDHEN and CDR2 SYDVKM. The CDR3 contains 14 residues. The germline V and J ends were trimmed by 2 bases and 3 bases, with 10 bases remaining between them.

The CDR3 reads CASSQAAAPLSEAFF. The CDR3 nucleotides read TGTGCCAGCAGCCAAGCCGCGGCCCCGCTTAGTGAAGCTTTCTTT. The V call is TRBV4-2, the J call TRBJ1-1, with no clear D. Deletions cut 1 base from V and 7 bases from J, with 16 bases between. The CDR3 totals 15 residues. Germline V gene data show CDR1 as LGHNA and CDR2 as YNFKEQ.

The chain links TRBV10-2 to TRBJ1-2; the D is unclear. Germline V gene lookup returns CDR1 WSHSY and CDR2 SAAADI. This CDR3 has 13 residues. Trimming removed 2 bases at V and 6 bases at J, with 10 bases between. DNA of the CDR3: TGCGCCAGCAGTGAGCGACGGATGCATGGCTACACCTTC. It is translated as CASSERRMHGYTF.

This rearrangement joins TRBV2 to TRBJ1-1, with 8 nucleotides matching TRBD1. V gave up 4 bases and J gave up 5 bases; unmatched junction bases: 12. The germline CDR1 and CDR2 sequences are SNHLY and FYNNEI. The CDR3 extends over 16 amino acids. CDR3 in amino acids: CASSAPPGGAVTEAFF. CDR3 in DNA: TGTGCCAGCAGTGCCCCCCCAGGGGGCGCGGTAACTGAAGCTTTCTTT.

On this clone itself: The same CDR3 can be traced to other DNA sequences in this sample. The V call is TRBV28, the J call TRBJ2-7; a possible D gene is TRBD2 (5 bases). This CDR3 spans 12 amino acids. V shed 6 bases and J shed 4 bases, with 10 bases lying between them. CDR1 MDHEN and CDR2 SYDVKM come from the germline V gene. The CDR3 here is CASRDYPYEQYF. The CDR3 coding sequence is TGTGCCAGCAGAGACTACCCATACGAGCAGTACTTC.

The V and J genes are TRBV27 and TRBJ2-7; the D is unclear. V was shortened by 9 bases and J by 2 bases, with 17 bases between the two germline ends. CDR1 is MNHEY and CDR2 is SMNVEV in the germline V gene (reference sequence). CDR3 length: 14 residues. CDR3 region: CASSLGPGPYEQYF. CDR3 nucleotide sequence: TGTGCCAGTAGTCTCGGGCCTGGGCCCTACGAGCAGTACTTC.

The V call is TRBV6-6, the J call TRBJ2-7, with unresolved D. The ends were cut back, 8 bases at V and 0 bases at J, with 11 bases in the middle. CDR1 is MNHNY and CDR2 is SVGAGI in the germline V gene (reference sequence). The CDR3 is 13 amino acids. Written as DNA, the CDR3 is TGTGCCAGCCGCGGAAGTAGCTCCTACGAGCAGTACTTC. As protein: CASRGSSSYEQYF.

This rearrangement joins TRBV9 to TRBJ2-1, with 9 bases matching TRBD2. V shed 5 bases, J shed 5 bases, and the junction held 8 bases outside the gene matches. The germline gives CDR1 SGDLS, CDR2 YYNGEE. The CDR3 is 15 amino acids. The CDR3 nucleotides read TGTGCCAGCAGTGTTCTAGCGGGAAGAAACAATGAGCAGTTCTTC. Protein: CASSVLAGRNNEQFF.

The V call is TRBV7-2, the J call TRBJ2-7, with D hard to call. In germline, CDR1 is SGHTA, CDR2 FQGNSA. CDR3 size: 12 residues. The ends were cut back, 5 bases at V and 6 bases at J, with 11 bases in the middle. DNA for the CDR3: TGTGCCAGCAGCGGCGGTTCACGCGAGCAGTACTTC. Translated: CASSGGSREQYF.

The chain has TRBV25-1 and TRBJ1-1; D possibly corresponds to TRBD1 (6 bases). The CDR3 runs 15 residues. Germline V CDR1 and CDR2: MGHDK, SYGVNS. The ends were cut back, 4 bases at V and 9 bases at J, with 21 bases in the middle. The CDR3 sequence: CASSVSRGAHSKAFF. The CDR3, as DNA: TGTGCCAGCAGTGTCTCTCGGGGGGCGCACTCAAAAGCTTTCTTT.

Notes on this clone: Other DNA sequences in this specimen translate into the identical CDR3. This rearrangement joins TRBV6-4 to TRBJ1-1; no definite D call. The CDR3 sequence is 13 residues long. Trimming stripped 5 bases from V and 5 bases from J, with 12 bases between. The germline V gene encodes CDR1 MRHNA and CDR2 SNTAGT. The CDR3: CASSRQVGTEAFF. In DNA, the CDR3 is TGTGCCAGCAGTCGGCAGGTCGGGACTGAAGCTTTCTTT.

V is TRBV27 and J is TRBJ2-1, with D unresolved. V was clipped by 6 bases and J by 8 bases, with 23 bases between them. The CDR3 extends over 16 amino acids. The germline V gene encodes CDR1 MNHEY and CDR2 SMNVEV (reference sequence). The CDR3 protein is CASRPTYGSENYEQFF. CDR3 DNA sequence: TGTGCCAGCAGACCTACTTACGGATCAGAGAACTATGAGCAGTTCTTC.

This clone was detected only once. This chain connects TRBV7-9 to TRBJ2-4; TRBD2 agrees at 7 bases. This CDR3 is built from 17 residues. CDR1 is SEHNR and CDR2 is FQNEAQ in the germline V gene (reference sequence). The J segment lost 0 bases and the V segment lost 4 bases, leaving 9 bases of the junction unmatched. The CDR3 reads CASSSNEREVAKNIQYF. The CDR3 nucleotides are TGTGCCAGCAGCTCCAACGAGCGGGAAGTAGCCAAAAACATTCAGTACTTC.

The chain has TRBV7-7 and TRBJ2-5; D gene uncertain. This CDR3 spans 13 amino acids. Germline CDR1 and CDR2: SSHAT and FNYEAQ (reference sequence). Trimming left V 5 bases short and J 1 base short, with 8 bases between. This chain's CDR3 is CASSRVSQETQYF. The DNA of the CDR3 is TGTGCCAGCAGCCGAGTAAGCCAAGAGACCCAGTACTTC.

In regard to this clone: This specimen includes other DNA sequences encoding the same CDR3. This chain connects TRBV5-4 to TRBJ2-5, with D possibly being TRBD2 (6 bases). From germline, CDR1 is SGHNT and CDR2 YYREEE (reference sequence). The CDR3 sequence is 14 residues long. V was shortened by 3 bases and J by 4 bases, with 13 bases between the two germline ends. The CDR3 region is CASSSPGTGETQYF. The DNA for the CDR3 is TGTGCCAGCAGCTCCCCCGGGACTGGAGAGACCCAGTACTTC.

The genes are TRBV7-8 and TRBJ2-6; possibly TRBD1 for D (6 bases). CDR3 length equals 19 residues. Germline loops: CDR1 SGHVS, CDR2 FQNEAQ. Trimming shortened V by 5 bases and J by 0 bases, and 20 bases separated the two germline ends. CDR3 nucleotides: TGTGCCAGCAGCCCCACCCCCGGGACACGTTTCTCTGGGGCCAACGTCCTGACTTTC. This translates into CASSPTPGTRFSGANVLTF.

This chain uses TRBV19 with TRBJ1-2, with TRBD1 matching over 9 bases. CDR1 is LNHDA, CDR2 SQIVND, per germline (reference sequence). After removal of 3 bases from V and 0 bases from J, the junction contained 5 bases not matched to a gene. This CDR3 comprises 16 residues. DNA for the CDR3: TGTGCCAGTAGTATTCCCGGACAGGGGCCTAACTATGGCTACACCTTC. It specifies CASSIPGQGPNYGYTF.

The rearrangement links TRBV28 to TRBJ2-5; 10 bases are a match to TRBD1. Losses at the gene ends were 4 bases for V and 1 base for J; bases not matched to a gene: 9. The CDR3 has 17 amino acids. The germline gives CDR1 MDHEN, CDR2 SYDVKM. The CDR3 nucleotides are TGTGCCAGCAGTTACTCCTCTGGACAGGGGGGCCAAGAGACCCAGTACTTC. Its translation: CASSYSSGQGGQETQYF.

This chain connects TRBV28 to TRBJ1-2; no definite D call. V lost 4 bases and J lost 8, with 17 bases in between. CDR1 MDHEN and CDR2 SYDVKM come from the germline V gene. This CDR3 comprises 14 residues. CDR3: CASSSSSLHGGYTF. The CDR3 nucleotides read TGTGCCAGCAGTTCATCCAGTTTGCATGGAGGCTACACCTTC.

The chain employs TRBV27 and TRBJ2-1; TRBD2 aligns across 10 bases. Losses at the gene ends were 7 bases for V and 6 bases for J; bases not matched to a gene: 6. The CDR3 length is 14 residues. Germline V gene data show CDR1 as MNHEY and CDR2 as SMNVEV (reference sequence). CDR3 region: CASIGTSVPNEQFF. CDR3 in DNA: TGTGCCAGCATCGGGACTAGCGTTCCCAATGAGCAGTTCTTC.

This clone occurred once. This chain connects TRBV11-2 to TRBJ2-3; TRBD1 agrees at 12 bases. The CDR3 sequence is 19 residues long. V lost 5 bases, J lost 2 bases, and 14 bases stayed unmatched. The germline gives CDR1 SGHAT, CDR2 FQNNGV. The CDR3 loop is CASSRYRDRGRGITDTQYF. DNA of the CDR3: TGTGCCAGCAGCCGTTACCGGGACAGGGGGCGAGGGATCACAGATACGCAGTATTTT.